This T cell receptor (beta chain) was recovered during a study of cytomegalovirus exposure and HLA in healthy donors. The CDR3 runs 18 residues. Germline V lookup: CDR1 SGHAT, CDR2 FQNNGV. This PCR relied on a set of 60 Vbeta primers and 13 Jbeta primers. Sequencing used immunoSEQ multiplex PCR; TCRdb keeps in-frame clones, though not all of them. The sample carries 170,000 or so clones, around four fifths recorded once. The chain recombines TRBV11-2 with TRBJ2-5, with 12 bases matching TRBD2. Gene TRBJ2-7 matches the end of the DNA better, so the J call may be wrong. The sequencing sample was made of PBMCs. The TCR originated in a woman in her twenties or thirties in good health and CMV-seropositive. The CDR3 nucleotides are TGTGCCAGCAGCCAGAGACTAGCGGGAGACCTGATCACCTACGAGCAGTACTTC. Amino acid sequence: CASSQRLAGDLITYEQYF.